This T cell receptor (beta chain) emerged from a study of cytomegalovirus exposure and HLA in healthy donors. Study-level background: Prior work identified roughly 120 million unique TCR beta sequences in 150 million to 200 million T cells.

Concerning this clone itself: Its specificity is unknown.

CDR3 length: 13 residues. V dropped 5 bases and J dropped 3 bases, with 10 bases sitting between them. Germline V gives CDR1 MNHEY, CDR2 SVGAGI. Study-wide findings and caveats: Among the most significant clusters, several appeared linked to common viral pathogens in a later analysis. About 87% or about 30% of the time was how often most TCR beta V segments were productive, according to an earlier analysis.

13 Jbeta primers and 60 Vbeta primers were used for the PCR. Assay used: immunoSEQ multiplex PCR; TCRdb lists only in-frame clones, some missing. The sample shows 150,000 to 200,000 clones, 75% to 85% of them seen only once. At collection, donors were nominally healthy, but unrecorded immune exposures were probable. V usage is TRBV6-5 and J usage is TRBJ1-1; D is uncertain. Specimen: PBMCs. The clonotype was recovered from a boy between 10 and 17 years old in good health and CMV-seronegative. The CDR3 spells CASSEVPDTEAFF. DNA for the CDR3: TGTGCCAGCAGTGAAGTCCCGGACACTGAAGCTTTCTTT.